This T cell receptor (beta chain) was identified in a study of blood T cell repertoires in COVID-19. The protocol was immunoSEQ multiplex PCR, while the TCRdb copy is restricted to in-frame clones and leaves out a portion. The sample lists approximately 130,000 clones, 80% to 90% seen once, with 9.5% to 15% in the top ten. CDR1 GTSNPN and CDR2 SVGIG come from the germline V gene (reference sequence). V lost 1 base and J 1 base, leaving 8 bases between the germline ends. CDR3 length equals 14 residues. The sequenced sample consisted of peripheral blood. This receptor was taken from a human donor in a cohort sampled during active COVID-19. This rearrangement joins TRBV30 to TRBJ1-5; D is unresolved. This chain's CDR3 is CAWSAVVSNQPQHF. The CDR3 region has the DNA TGTGCCTGGAGTGCGGTTGTAAGCAATCAGCCCCAGCATTTT. The full variable domain, in which reference TRBV30 and TRBJ1-5 provide the parts outside the CDR3, is SQTIHQWPATLVQPVGSPLSLECTVEGTSNPNLYWYRQAAGRGLQLLFYSVGIGQISSEVPQNLSASRPQDRQFILSSKKLLLSDSGFYLCAWSAVVSNQPQHFGDGTRLSIL.